A single sample is the source of the 30 T cell receptor beta chains below, sequenced in a study of technical replicates of blood from a few donors. Using immunoSEQ multiplex PCR, the repertoire was profiled, and TCRdb retains in-frame clones only, with some absent. The sample lists approximately 76,000 clones, roughly 90% occurring once. Material: T cells isolated from PBMCs. These receptors were obtained from a human donor in good health.

V and J are TRBV18 and TRBJ2-1, with 10 bases lining up with TRBD1. CDR1 and CDR2 (germline): KGHSH, LQKENI. With V trimmed by 2 bases and J by 6 bases, 4 bases remained unmatched. The CDR3 length is 15 residues. The CDR3 region is CASSPTGQGSNEQFF. The CDR3 DNA is TGTGCCAGCTCACCAACGGGACAGGGGTCCAATGAGCAGTTCTTC.

This rearrangement joins TRBV27 to TRBJ2-7; D possibly corresponds to TRBD1 (5 bases). CDR1 MNHEY and CDR2 SMNVEV come from the germline V gene (reference sequence). The CDR3 runs to 12 residues. V was clipped by 8 bases and J by 7 bases, with 15 bases between them. The CDR3 loop reads CASSSERGEQYF. As DNA, the CDR3 is TGTGCCAGCTCGAGCGAAAGGGGAGAGCAGTACTTC.

This rearrangement joins TRBV5-1 to TRBJ2-7; 9 bases agree with TRBD1. The germline V gene encodes CDR1 SGHRS and CDR2 YFSETQ. The CDR3 covers 14 residues. With 4 bases clipped from V and 3 bases from J, the junction kept 5 bases outside the gene matches. CDR3: CASSIGTGLYEQYF. The CDR3 DNA reads TGCGCCAGCAGCATCGGGACAGGGCTCTACGAGCAGTACTTC.

The chain couples TRBV2 to TRBJ2-7; perhaps TRBD1 as D (5 bases). V was trimmed by 3 bases and J by 3 bases, leaving 12 bases between them. This CDR3 region has 14 residues. Germline V lookup: CDR1 SNHLY, CDR2 FYNNEI. The CDR3: CASSDRGFVYEQYF. The CDR3 coding sequence is TGTGCCAGCAGTGATAGGGGCTTCGTCTACGAGCAGTACTTC.

The chain recombines TRBV14 with TRBJ2-3; D is possibly TRBD2 (5 bases). Germline V gene sequence: CDR1 SGHDN, CDR2 FVKESK. The CDR3 runs 13 residues. Trimming stripped 4 bases from V and 10 bases from J, with 15 bases between. The CDR3 nucleotides read TGTGCCAGCAGCCCATTTGCGGGTGTGGCGCAGTATTTT. Encoded protein: CASSPFAGVAQYF.

The CDR3 protein is CASSFGDTNYGYTF. The CDR3 coding sequence is TGTGCCAGCAGCTTCGGGGATACTAACTATGGCTACACCTTC. The V and J genes are TRBV5-6 and TRBJ1-2; D is undetermined. CDR3 length: 14 amino acids. Trimming took 2 bases from V and 0 from J, leaving 8 bases between them. The germline V gene encodes CDR1 SGHDT and CDR2 YYEEEE.

V usage is TRBV27 and J usage is TRBJ2-5, with TRBD2 as a possible D gene (5 bases). CDR3 length: 13 residues. Germline CDR1 is MNHEY and CDR2 is SMNVEV (reference sequence). The V end lost 3 bases, the J end lost 2 bases, and 7 bases lay between the germline ends. CDR3 bases: TGTGCCAGCAGTTTCCGGGGACAAGAGACCCAGTACTTC. Its protein is CASSFRGQETQYF.

This rearrangement joins TRBV7-9 to TRBJ2-2; D ambiguous. The germline V and J ends were trimmed by 5 bases and 3 bases, with 4 bases remaining between them. The CDR3 runs 12 residues. CDR1 is SEHNR and CDR2 is FQNEAQ in the germline V gene (reference sequence). DNA for the CDR3: TGTGCCAGCAGCCTCGACACCGGGGAGCTGTTTTTT. It specifies CASSLDTGELFF.

The gene calls are TRBV6-5 and TRBJ2-7; TRBD2 aligns across 7 bases. Germline V gene sequence: CDR1 MNHEY, CDR2 SVGAGI. Germline trimming cut 10 bases from V and 2 bases from J; bases unmatched to any gene: 5. CDR3 length: 12 amino acids. CDR3 in DNA: TGTGCCACCCGGGACTATGCCTACGAGCAGTACTTC. It specifies CATRDYAYEQYF.

The rearrangement links TRBV11-2 to TRBJ2-1; possible D gene TRBD2, 6 bases. Germline lookup yields CDR1 SGHAT and CDR2 FQNNGV. This CDR3 is 16 amino acids long. Trimming pared 5 bases from V and 3 bases from J, leaving 17 bases between. The CDR3 loop is CASSQWRGGNYNEQFF. CDR3 coding DNA: TGTGCCAGCAGCCAATGGAGGGGCGGGAACTACAATGAGCAGTTCTTC.

This chain connects TRBV19 to TRBJ2-2, with 14 bases lining up with TRBD2. The CDR3 consists of 16 residues. Germline CDR1 is LNHDA and CDR2 is SQIVND (reference sequence). Trimming took 5 bases from V and 6 from J; bases not matched to a gene: 5. CDR3 region: CASSFRLAGGPGELFF. The CDR3 DNA is TGTGCCAGTAGTTTCAGACTAGCGGGAGGGCCCGGGGAGCTGTTTTTT.

The chain combines TRBV27 with TRBJ1-5, with D possibly matching TRBD1 (5 bases). The V end was cut by 5 bases, the J end by 0 bases, with 14 bases between. The CDR3 spans 16 residues. Germline CDR1 reads MNHEY; CDR2 reads SMNVEV (reference sequence). CDR3: CASSPVWGDSNQPQHF. The DNA for the CDR3 is TGTGCCAGCAGTCCTGTTTGGGGGGATAGCAATCAGCCCCAGCATTTT.

The chain carries TRBV19 and TRBJ1-6; 7 bases are shared with TRBD1. With V trimmed by 8 bases and J by 6 bases, 7 bases remained unmatched. The CDR3 consists of 14 residues. The germline V gene encodes CDR1 LNHDA and CDR2 SQIVND (reference sequence). The CDR3 loop reads CASRQGLTNSPLHF. The DNA of the CDR3 is TGTGCCAGTCGACAGGGCCTGACTAATTCACCCCTCCACTTT.

This clone has a single count. The J gene is TRBJ1-1, the V gene TRBV19; tentatively, D is TRBD1 (6 bases). CDR3 length equals 14 residues. Per germline, CDR1 LNHDA and CDR2 SQIVND (reference sequence). Trimming removed 3 bases at V and 5 bases at J, with 13 bases between. The CDR3 DNA is TGTGCCAGTAGTATGGGGGGGCGGGGGACTGAAGCTTTCTTT. It translates to CASSMGGRGTEAFF.

This clone appeared a single time. This chain links TRBV11-2 with TRBJ1-4; tentatively, D is TRBD1 (5 bases). The germline V and J ends were trimmed by 5 bases and 6 bases, with 13 bases remaining between them. The CDR3 covers 14 residues. Germline assignment: CDR1 SGHAT and CDR2 FQNNGV. As DNA, the CDR3 is TGTGCCAGCAGCGCTCCAGGGATCTATGAAAAACTGTTTTTT. It is translated as CASSAPGIYEKLFF.

The genes are TRBV11-2 and TRBJ2-1; tentative D call: TRBD2 (6 bases). The V and J ends lost 1 base and 1 base respectively, with 11 bases between them. CDR3 length equals 16 residues. The V gene's germline CDR1 is SGHAT and CDR2 FQNNGV. Here the CDR3 DNA reads TGTGCCAGCAGCTTAGGGAGGGCTCGTTCCTACAATGAGCAGTTCTTC. The encoded protein is CASSLGRARSYNEQFF.

The chain is built from TRBV5-1 and TRBJ2-1; 10 bases agree with TRBD1. The CDR3 covers 14 residues. J lost 9 bases, V lost 5 bases, and 8 bases had no gene match. CDR1 and CDR2 (germline): SGHRS, YFSETQ. The CDR3 DNA follows: TGCGCCAGCAGTCCCAGGACAGGGGGAAGTGAGCAGTTCTTC. It codes for CASSPRTGGSEQFF.

This clone showed up just once. This chain joins TRBV19 and TRBJ2-7; 9 bases fit TRBD1. V shed 4 bases, J shed 5 bases, and the junction held 6 bases outside the gene matches. The CDR3 is 14 residues long. Germline-derived CDR1 and CDR2 are LNHDA and SQIVND (reference sequence). CDR3 protein: CASSKQGATHEQYF. Here the CDR3 DNA reads TGTGCCAGTAGTAAACAGGGGGCCACTCACGAGCAGTACTTC.

The DNA for the CDR3 is TGTGCCAGCAGTGAGGTTCAGGGACAGGACTTAGCCGGTAATGAAAAACTGTTTTTT. Amino acids: CASSEVQGQDLAGNEKLFF. V usage is TRBV6-1 and J usage is TRBJ1-4; TRBD1 agrees at 8 bases. Germline CDR1 and CDR2: MNHNS and SASEGT. J was trimmed by 4 bases and V by 3 bases; bases with no gene match: 16. CDR3 size: 19 residues.

The chain couples TRBV5-1 to TRBJ2-6; maybe TRBD1 (6 bases). Looked up from germline, CDR1 is SGHRS and CDR2 is YFSETQ. V was shortened by 5 bases and J by 2 bases, with 11 bases between the two germline ends. The CDR3 has 15 residues. CDR3 residues: CASRPQGAGANVLTF. The CDR3 region has the DNA TGCGCCAGCAGACCACAGGGCGCTGGGGCCAACGTCCTGACTTTC. Filled out from reference TRBV5-1 and TRBJ2-6, the complete variable domain reads KAGVTQTPRYLIKTRGQQVTLSCSPISGHRSVSWYQQTPGQGLQFLFEYFSETQRNKGNFPGRFSGRQFSNSRSEMNVSTLELGDSALYLCASRPQGAGANVLTFGAGSRLTVL.

This rearrangement joins TRBV2 to TRBJ2-5; 11 bases match TRBD2. J gave up 2 bases and V 3 bases, and 5 bases lay outside the gene matches. This CDR3 contains 16 residues. In germline, CDR1 is SNHLY, CDR2 FYNNEI. The CDR3 coding sequence is TGTGCCAGCAGTGACGAGGGGACTAGCGGACAAGAGACCCAGTACTTC. As protein: CASSDEGTSGQETQYF.

The rearrangement joins TRBV28 to TRBJ1-2; D gene uncertain. Germline V gene data show CDR1 as MDHEN and CDR2 as SYDVKM. This CDR3 spans 12 amino acids. The CDR3 reads CASRRPRYGYTF. The CDR3 DNA follows: TGTGCAAGCCGGAGGCCGCGCTATGGCTACACCTTC.

V gene TRBV5-4 combines with J gene TRBJ1-2, with 8 bases fitting TRBD1. This CDR3 contains 13 residues. Trimming removed 5 bases from V and 5 bases from J; junction bases left unmatched: 5. The germline V gene has CDR1 SGHNT and CDR2 YYREEE (reference sequence). CDR3 protein: CASSTDRAYGYTF. DNA of the CDR3: TGTGCCAGCAGTACGGACAGGGCGTATGGCTACACCTTC.

Remarks on this clone: Compared with germline, one end of the junction differs, possibly owing to a read error. This chain connects TRBV7-7 to TRBJ1-2, with D possibly being TRBD1 (5 bases). In germline, CDR1 is SSHAT, CDR2 FNYEAQ (reference sequence). The CDR3 spans 13 residues. DNA of the CDR3: TGTGCTAGCAGCCCCGTCACCAGGGATGGCTACACCTTC. This translates into CASSPVTRDGYTF.

The V and J genes are TRBV4-1 and TRBJ2-5, with 8 bases aligning to TRBD1. Germline lookup yields CDR1 MGHRA and CDR2 YSYEKL. After removal of 4 bases from V and 2 bases from J, the junction contained 15 bases not matched to a gene. The CDR3 contains 18 residues. The CDR3 loop is CASSLRGPGLGGQETQYF. The CDR3 DNA sequence: TGCGCCAGCAGCCTCAGGGGGCCAGGCCTTGGCGGTCAAGAGACCCAGTACTTC.

The chain recombines TRBV11-2 with TRBJ2-1, with D possibly TRBD1 on 7 matching bases. V was cut by 3 bases and J by 0 bases, with 15 bases left in between. The CDR3 sequence is 17 residues long. Germline assignment: CDR1 SGHAT and CDR2 FQNNGV. The CDR3 nucleotides read TGTGCCAGCAGCTTGGAGGGGGCGGCCAGCTCCTACAATGAGCAGTTCTTC. This translates into CASSLEGAASSYNEQFF.

In DNA, the CDR3 is TGTGCCAGCAGCTTATCGGACAGGGGGAAGTATGGCTACACCTTC. It is translated as CASSLSDRGKYGYTF. The gene calls are TRBV7-9 and TRBJ1-2; 10 bases line up with TRBD1. The CDR3 runs 15 residues. The ends lost 2 bases at V and 5 bases at J; junction bases unmatched: 5. CDR1 is SEHNR and CDR2 is FQNEAQ in the germline V gene (reference sequence). Together with reference TRBV7-9 and TRBJ1-2, the CDR3 gives the full variable domain: DTGVSQNPRHKITKRGQNVTFRCDPISEHNRLYWYRQTLGQGPEFLTYFQNEAQLEKSRLLSDRFSAERPKGSFSTLEIQRTEQGDSAMYLCASSLSDRGKYGYTFGSGTRLTVV.

This chain's CDR3 is CASSSPRGGRTDTQYF. The CDR3 nucleotides are TGTGCCAGCAGTTCACCGCGGGGTGGGAGGACAGATACGCAGTATTTT. The rearrangement links TRBV28 to TRBJ2-3; a possible D gene is TRBD2 (6 bases). The germline V and J ends were trimmed by 4 bases and 3 bases, with 17 bases remaining between them. From germline, CDR1 is MDHEN and CDR2 SYDVKM. There are 16 residues in the CDR3.

This sequence joins TRBV9 and TRBJ1-3, with D hard to call. This CDR3 has 15 residues. The V and J ends lost 4 bases and 2 bases respectively, with 13 bases between them. The germline V gene encodes CDR1 SGDLS and CDR2 YYNGEE. The CDR3 protein is CASSPLPHAGNTIYF. The CDR3 bases are TGTGCCAGCAGCCCACTTCCTCACGCTGGAAACACCATATATTTT.

The J gene is TRBJ2-1, the V gene TRBV5-1; D is perhaps TRBD1 (5 bases). The ends were cut back, 0 bases at V and 1 base at J, with 8 bases in the middle. The length of the CDR3 is 15 residues. Germline V gene sequence: CDR1 SGHRS, CDR2 YFSETQ. Written as DNA, the CDR3 is TGCGCCAGCAGCTTGGCGGCAGGGTCCTACAATGAGCAGTTCTTC. This sequence encodes CASSLAAGSYNEQFF.